This T cell receptor (beta chain) was observed in a study of cytomegalovirus exposure and HLA in healthy donors. Whole-study results and caveats: Testing in vitro showed three CMV-associated chains specific for CMV antigens. The study assumed roughly uniform donor sequencing depth for presence/absence analyses. Being indistinguishable, some V segments were excluded, TRBV6-2 and TRBV6-3 among them.

A note on this clone: Its antigen is not identified.

Use of 60 Vbeta and 13 Jbeta primers characterized the PCR. Profiling relied on immunoSEQ multiplex PCR, and the TCRdb table lists in-frame clones only, not all of them. This table has over 200,000 clones, roughly four fifths appearing once. V was pared by 6 bases and J by 4 bases, with 2 bases of the junction left unmatched. The germline V gene encodes CDR1 SNHLY and CDR2 FYNNEI. The length of the CDR3 is 12 residues. The sequence derives from a woman in her thirties or forties in good health and CMV-seronegative. This chain joins TRBV2 and TRBJ2-5; the match to TRBD2 covers 7 bases. The specimen sequenced was PBMCs. The CDR3 protein is CASRWGGETQYF. CDR3 DNA sequence: TGTGCCAGCAGGTGGGGGGGAGAGACCCAGTACTTC.